This TCR beta chain was captured by sequencing in a study of shared clonotypes between healthy human individuals (dated by TCRdb to 2018 to 2020). Study-level background: Two women and three men aged 18 to 49 years were included in the cohort. To estimate repertoire size and how much clonotype sharing occurs between individuals, the study deeply sequenced the blood TCR repertoires of 4 to 6 healthy adults. Between about 0.94 and 8.9 billion PBMCs per donor were obtained by leukapheresis. Libraries were prepared and TCR repertoires were sequenced by different laboratories using diverse techniques, in order to increase sequencing depth and limit assay-specific biases. Per donor, three plates each were used for CD4 naive and CD4 memory, two for CD8 naive, and one for CD8 memory.

The donors were healthy, HIV-negative adults who had no recently reported acute infections or vaccinations. Every donor was a Caucasian adult living in Nashville, Tennessee, USA. CD4+ T cells were enriched by magnetic negative selection, after which naive cells were positively selected on CD45RA and the negative fraction was taken as the memory subset. Blood was obtained by leukapheresis, after which PBMCs were separated by Ficoll-Histopaque density gradient centrifugation and cryopreserved in liquid nitrogen vapor phase. Analytical flow cytometry was used to check the purity and quantity of each magnetically sorted T cell population. Each sorted fraction had its genomic DNA isolated and then quantified by UV absorbance on a Nanodrop 2000c. Using the deep immunoSEQ assay, TCR CDR3 regions were amplified from genomic DNA by multiplex PCR. Genomic DNA extracted from each cell subset was distributed evenly over all wells of several immunoSEQ 96-well plates, and each plate served as one replicate. Each replicate PCR for sorted subsets received roughly 0.2 ug genomic DNA, equal to about 30,000 T cell genomes. The purified libraries were quantified using a Qubit 3.0 fluorometer, sized with a Bioanalyzer 2100, and then quantified again using the KAPA Library Quantification kit. Every immunoSEQ 96-well plate was sequenced on a dedicated single-read 150-cycle Illumina NextSeq 550 flow cell. The study's processing was this. Because the immunoSEQ output included only junctional sequences and no quality scores, the filtering could not be the same as the filtering used for full-length reads. To assign V/J genes and CDR3, sequences were annotated against IMGT germline references using PyIR, a Python wrapper for IgBLAST v1.9. Reads were removed for weak V/J assignments (E-value above 1e-6), missing CDR3, stop codons, out-of-frame junctions, or ambiguous translated residues. V3J clonotypes were defined by identical inferred V gene, J gene, and CDR3 amino acid sequence. The percentage overlap between two repertoires was calculated by dividing the number of shared unique clonotypes by the size of the smaller repertoire. Repertoire richness was assessed with RTK rarefaction, the Chao1 estimator, and Recon v2.1 estimates of unobserved clonotypes. For all TCRbeta clonotypes obtained by the gDNA method from several donors, generation probabilities were computed with OLGA. In its TCRdb copy, this immuneACCESS table keeps in-frame sequences only and misses some clones. Where compared with another copy, unresolved V genes explain less than half of these, and the others have no known cause. That table is the source of V, J and clone size, and D and trimming were worked out from the DNA. In this sample the table shows about 1.1 million clones, 60% to 85% of which occur a single time. Approximately 0.95% of the sample lies in the top ten.

On this clone: No antigen is known for it. Base qualities are not at hand, and no much larger clone is one base apart.

Taken from cysteine to phenylalanine, the CDR3 has 14 residues. Left in the record is the CDR3 DNA by itself, 42 bases read in frame from the first base. In the germline V gene, CDR1 corresponds to MNHEY and CDR2 to SVGAGI. Cut back by 6 bases and 8 bases, the V and J ends lie 17 bases apart. Here is what the overall study found, with its caveats: Sampling was restricted to blood, and TCR repertoires in tissue are likely to differ from TCR repertoires in blood. Roughly 5% of naive CD4, around 4% of naive CD8, 2.3% of memory CD4, and 0.4% of memory CD8 clonotypes were shared across a few donors. Because the study included a small number of donors, the genetic and exposure-history diversity represented was limited. Pairwise subsampling indicated that sequencing depth was expected to affect the degree of clonotype sharing among donors. Clonotypes shared by all four sorted-subset donors showed higher generation probabilities than non-shared clonotypes. Naive subsets generally had larger estimated clonotype richness than memory subsets. Rarefaction of sorted-subset datasets indicated incomplete sequencing despite the large sequencing depth.

This TCR was recovered from a man aged 18 to 29 in good health. Some clones in this sample may be carry-over from other donors' samples. The sample consisted of memory CD4+ T cells from PBMCs. Interpreted using the paper, the cell subset or site label stands for: CD45RA-negative fraction. The V and J segments used are TRBV6-5 and TRBJ2-4; the D gene assignment is perhaps TRBD1 or TRBD2, with each matching 5 bases. The base sequence is TGTGCCAGCAGCCCCGTGTTCGGGGCGGACATTCAGTACTTC. This codes for CASSPVFGADIQYF.